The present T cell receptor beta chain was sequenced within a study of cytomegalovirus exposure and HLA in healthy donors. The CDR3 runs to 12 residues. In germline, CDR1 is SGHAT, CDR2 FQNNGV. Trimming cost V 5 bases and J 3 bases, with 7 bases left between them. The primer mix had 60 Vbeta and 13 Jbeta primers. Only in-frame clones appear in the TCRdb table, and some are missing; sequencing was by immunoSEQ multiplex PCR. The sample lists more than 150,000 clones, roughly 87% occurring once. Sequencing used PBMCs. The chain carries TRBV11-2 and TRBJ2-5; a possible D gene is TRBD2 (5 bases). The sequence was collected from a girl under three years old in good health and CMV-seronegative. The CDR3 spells CASSPREETQYF. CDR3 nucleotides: TGTGCCAGCAGCCCGAGGGAAGAGACCCAGTACTTC. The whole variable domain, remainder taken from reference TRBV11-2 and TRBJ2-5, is EAGVAQSPRYKIIEKRQSVAFWCNPISGHATLYWYQQILGQGPKLLIQFQNNGVVDDSQLPKDRFSAERLKGVDSTLKIQPAKLEDSAVYLCASSPREETQYFGPGTRLLVL.